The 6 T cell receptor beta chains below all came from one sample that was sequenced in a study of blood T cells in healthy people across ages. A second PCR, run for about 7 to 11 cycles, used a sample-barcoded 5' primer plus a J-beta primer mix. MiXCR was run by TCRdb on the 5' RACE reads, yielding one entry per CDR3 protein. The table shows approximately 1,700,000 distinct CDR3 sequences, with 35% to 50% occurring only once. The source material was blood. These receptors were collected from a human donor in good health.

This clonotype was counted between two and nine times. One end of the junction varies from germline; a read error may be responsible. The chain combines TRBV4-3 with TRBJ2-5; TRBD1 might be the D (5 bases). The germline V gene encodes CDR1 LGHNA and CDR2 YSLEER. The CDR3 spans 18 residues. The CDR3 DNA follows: TGCGTCAGCAGCCAAGAACTTACCCAGGGTCTCAACCGGGAGACCCAGTACTTC. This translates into CVSSQELTQGLNRETQYF.

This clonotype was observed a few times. The chain's CDR3 is CSVVAERLYEQYF. CDR3 DNA sequence: TGCAGCGTTGTGGCAGAAAGGCTCTACGAGCAGTACTTC. The rearrangement links TRBV29-1 to TRBJ2-7; the D is unclear. CDR3 size: 13 residues. Trimming removed 4 bases from V and 3 bases from J, with 13 bases in between. The germline V gene encodes CDR1 SQVTM and CDR2 ANQGSEA.

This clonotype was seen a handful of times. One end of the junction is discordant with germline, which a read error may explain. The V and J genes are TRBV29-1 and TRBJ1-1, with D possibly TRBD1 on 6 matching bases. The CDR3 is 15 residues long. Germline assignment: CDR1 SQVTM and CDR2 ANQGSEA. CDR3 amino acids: CSVDNSGTRNTEAFF. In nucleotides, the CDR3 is TGTAGCGTTGACAACTCCGGGACAAGGAACACTGAAGCTTTCTTT.

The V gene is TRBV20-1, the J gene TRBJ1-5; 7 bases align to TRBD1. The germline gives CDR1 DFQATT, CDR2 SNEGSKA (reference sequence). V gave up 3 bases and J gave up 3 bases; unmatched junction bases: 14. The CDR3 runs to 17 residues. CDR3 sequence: CSARDPWQRGPNQPQHF. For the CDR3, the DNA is TGCAGTGCTAGGGACCCCTGGCAGAGGGGGCCCAATCAGCCCCAGCATTTT.

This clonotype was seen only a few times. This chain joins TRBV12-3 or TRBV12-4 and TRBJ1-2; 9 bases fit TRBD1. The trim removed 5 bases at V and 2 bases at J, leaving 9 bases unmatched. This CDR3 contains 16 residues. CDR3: CASSGTPGQGNYGYTF. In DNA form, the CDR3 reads TGTGCCAGCAGTGGGACTCCGGGACAGGGAAACTATGGCTACACCTTC.

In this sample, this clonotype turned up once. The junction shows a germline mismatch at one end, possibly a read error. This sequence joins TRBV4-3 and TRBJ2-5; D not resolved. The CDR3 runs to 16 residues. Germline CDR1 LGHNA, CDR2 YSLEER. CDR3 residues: CASGQGLGVGQETQYF. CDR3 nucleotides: TGCGCCAGCGGCCAAGGTCTTGGGGTGGGCCAAGAGACCCAGTACTTC.